This T cell receptor (beta chain) was sequenced for a study of spatial heterogeneity in lung cancer. In the study overall: Within raw reads, each unique TCR and UMI combination appeared on average more than ten times.

Sample time point: sample taken at primary tumor resection. No cells were sorted before sequencing. The whole RNA sequenced was extracted from tumor, nontumor lung or frozen PBMC. In the library, each TCR cDNA molecule bore its own unique molecular identifier. One entry per CDR3 protein, called by TCRdb with MiXCR from the 5' RACE reads. The sample has more than 9,000 distinct CDR3 sequences, approximately 6.2% seen once; the top ten hold 9% to 12%. The sample holds a few counts of this clonotype. Because this beta chain is a stray read in a library intended to capture alpha chains, its abundance should not be given much weight. The V gene end was trimmed by 4 bases and the J gene end by 7 bases; junction bases not matched to a gene: 7. Germline-derived CDR1 and CDR2 are SNHLY and FYNNEI. The CDR3 consists of 16 residues.

This sequence was found in a male donor with early-stage non-small cell lung cancer. The rearrangement joins TRBV2 to TRBJ2-2; TRBD2 matches at 12 bases. The sequences come from normal lung tissue next to the tumor, collected at surgery. The CDR3 protein is CASSARASGGGGELFF. DNA of the CDR3: TGTGCCAGCAGTGCCCGGGCTAGCGGGGGGGGCGGGGAGCTGTTTTTT.